This TCR beta chain was found in a study of chemoradiotherapy in HPV16-positive cancers. Germline CDR1 and CDR2: SNHLY and FYNNEI. The V and J ends lost 0 bases and 4 bases respectively, with 13 bases between them. This CDR3 spans 17 amino acids. Method: immunoSEQ multiplex PCR; TCRdb's copy keeps in-frame clones and lacks some. The sample includes approximately 11,000 clones, under 80% of them seen just once. The chain uses TRBV2 and TRBJ2-6; D is possibly TRBD1 (7 bases). This sample was taken from a patient who underwent chemoradiotherapy. The receptor's source is a human donor with HPV-associated anogenital cancer. The CDR3 loop reads CASSEAQGGTGANVLTF. CDR3 DNA sequence: TGTGCCAGCAGTGAAGCGCAGGGGGGAACCGGGGCCAACGTCCTGACTTTC.